The rows below give T cell receptor beta chains drawn from one sample of a study of CD8 T cells in ankylosing spondylitis. One entry per CDR3 protein, called by TCRdb with MiXCR from the 5' RACE reads. The sample holds 470,000 or so distinct CDR3 sequences, around 26% seen once. Source material: blood, either unsorted or a sorted T cell fraction (not recorded which). The receptor set was obtained from a male donor with ankylosing spondylitis. Both conserved end residues are part of each CDR3. D genes are given only for firm matches. Some rows mark clone size as missing; the rest say once, few, many or name a class of expanded clone.

V gene,D gene,J gene,clone size,CDR3 DNA,CDR3 protein
TRBV20-1,-,TRBJ2-7,few,TGCAGTGCTAGAGCAGGCGGGGAGCAGTACTTC,CSARAGGEQYF
TRBV15,-,TRBJ1-6,few,TGTGCCACCAGCAGACACCGGGACACTAATTCACCCCTCCACTTT,CATSRHRDTNSPLHF
TRBV5-1,-,TRBJ2-3,-,TGCGCCAGCAGCTTGGCTACTCGGCTGAAAACAGATACGCAGTATTTT,CASSLATRLKTDTQYF
TRBV7-9,-,TRBJ1-1,-,TGTGCCAGCTCTTCAGGGGCCTTAAACACTGAAGCTTTCTTT,CASSSGALNTEAFF
TRBV25-1,-,TRBJ1-1,-,TGTGCCAGTACAGGGATGAACACTGAAGCTTTCTTT,CASTGMNTEAFF
TRBV7-2,TRBD2,TRBJ2-1,few,TGTGCCAGCAGCCCCATACTAGCGAACAACAATGAGCAGTTCTTC,CASSPILANNNEQFF
TRBV5-1,-,TRBJ2-2,many,TGCGCCAGCAGCCCCGGCGGACAGTTTATCCCCGGGGAGCTGTTTTTT,CASSPGGQFIPGELFF
TRBV12-3/TRBV12-4,-,TRBJ1-4,-,TGTGCCAGCAGAATGGACGGGACAACTAATGAAAAACTGTTTTTT,CASRMDGTTNEKLFF
TRBV11-2,TRBD1,TRBJ1-1,-,TGTGCCAGCAGCACACGACAGGGGCGGACTGAAGCTTTCTTT,CASSTRQGRTEAFF
TRBV20-1,-,TRBJ1-5,-,TGCAGTGCTAGTGACGGGAGGCCCAGTCAGCCCCAGCATTTT,CSASDGRPSQPQHF
TRBV27,-,TRBJ2-1,-,TGTGCCAGCAGTTTAGCAATGGGATACAATGAGCAGTTCTTC,CASSLAMGYNEQFF
TRBV6-1,TRBD2,TRBJ2-1,-,TGTGCCAGCAGTGAATACGGGGGGTCGAGCTCCTACAATGAGCAGTTCTTC,CASSEYGGSSSYNEQFF
TRBV15,-,TRBJ1-1,-,TGTGCCACCAGCTTGCATCAGGGGACCACTGAAGCTTTCTTT,CATSLHQGTTEAFF
TRBV5-1,-,TRBJ2-1,few,TGCGCCAGCATGAGGCGGGGCGACAATGAGCAGTTCTTC,CASMRRGDNEQFF
TRBV5-4,-,TRBJ2-3,-,TGTGCCAGCAATTACCCTGGGTGGGAGAGGACAGATACGCAGTATTTT,CASNYPGWERTDTQYF
TRBV5-1,TRBD1,TRBJ2-5,-,TGCGCCAGCAGCTTGGAAGGGGGCGGGGAGACCCAGTACTTC,CASSLEGGGETQYF
TRBV12-5,TRBD1,TRBJ2-2,-,TGTGCTAGTGGTTCCGGACAGGGGAGAGGCACCGGGGAGCTGTTTTTT,CASGSGQGRGTGELFF